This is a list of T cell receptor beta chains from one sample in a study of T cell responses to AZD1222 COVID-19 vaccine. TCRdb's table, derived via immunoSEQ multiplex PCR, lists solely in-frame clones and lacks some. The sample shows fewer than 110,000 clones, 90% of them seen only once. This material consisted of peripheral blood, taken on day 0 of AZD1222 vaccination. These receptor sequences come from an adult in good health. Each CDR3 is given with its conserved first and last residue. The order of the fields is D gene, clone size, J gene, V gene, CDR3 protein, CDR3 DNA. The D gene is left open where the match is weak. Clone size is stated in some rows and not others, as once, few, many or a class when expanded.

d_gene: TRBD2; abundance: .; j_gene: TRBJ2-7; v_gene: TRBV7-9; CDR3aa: CASSWGGYEQYF; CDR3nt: TGTGCCAGCAGCTGGGGGGGGTACGAGCAGTACTTC
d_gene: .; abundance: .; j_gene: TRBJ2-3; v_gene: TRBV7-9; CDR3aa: CASRQGDTQYF; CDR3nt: TGTGCCAGCAGACAGGGAGATACGCAGTATTTT
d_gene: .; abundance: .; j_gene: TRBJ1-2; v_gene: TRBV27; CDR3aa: CASRAPGSSYWGYTF; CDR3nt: TGTGCCAGCAGAGCTCCAGGGAGTAGCTATTGGGGCTACACCTTC
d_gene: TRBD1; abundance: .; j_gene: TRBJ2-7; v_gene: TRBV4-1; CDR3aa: CASSRRQGVGYEQYF; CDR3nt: TGCGCCAGCAGCCGAAGACAGGGGGTTGGTTACGAGCAGTACTTC
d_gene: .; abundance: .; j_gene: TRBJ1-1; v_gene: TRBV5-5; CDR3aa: CASSLEQYMNTEAFF; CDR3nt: TGTGCCAGCAGCTTGGAGCAGTACATGAACACTGAAGCTTTCTTT
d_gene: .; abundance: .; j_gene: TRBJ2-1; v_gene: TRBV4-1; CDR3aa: CASSHKGLGFLFF; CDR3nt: TGCGCCAGCAGCCACAAAGGGCTAGGGTTCCTGTTCTTC
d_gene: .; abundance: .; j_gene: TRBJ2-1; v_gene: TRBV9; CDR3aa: CASSGPSPSYNEQFF; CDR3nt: TGTGCCAGCAGCGGACCGTCTCCGAGTTACAATGAGCAGTTCTTC
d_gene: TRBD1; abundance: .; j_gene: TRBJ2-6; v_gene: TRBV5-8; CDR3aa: CASSLEDRDGANVLTF; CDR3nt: TGTGCCAGCAGCTTGGAAGACAGGGATGGGGCCAACGTCCTGACTTTC
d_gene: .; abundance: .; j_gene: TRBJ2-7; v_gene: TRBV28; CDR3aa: CASTRYRGEQYF; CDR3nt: TGTGCCAGCACTCGATATCGGGGCGAGCAGTACTTC
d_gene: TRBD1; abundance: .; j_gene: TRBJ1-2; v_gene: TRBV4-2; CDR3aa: CASSQVFRGPLDGYTF; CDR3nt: TGTGCCAGCAGCCAAGTGTTTAGGGGGCCGCTTGATGGCTACACCTTC
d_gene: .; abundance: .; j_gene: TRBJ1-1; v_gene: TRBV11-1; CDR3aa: CASSLAVRNTEAFF; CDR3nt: TGTGCCAGCAGCTTAGCGGTCAGAAACACTGAAGCTTTCTTT
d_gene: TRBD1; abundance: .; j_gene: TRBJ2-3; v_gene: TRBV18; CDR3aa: CASSLQGGGQYF; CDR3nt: TGTGCCAGCTCACTGCAAGGGGGCGGGCAGTATTTT
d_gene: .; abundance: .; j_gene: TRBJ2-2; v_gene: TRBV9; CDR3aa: CASSFPEGLNTGELFF; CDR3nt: TGTGCCAGCAGCTTCCCGGAGGGCTTAAACACCGGGGAGCTGTTTTTT
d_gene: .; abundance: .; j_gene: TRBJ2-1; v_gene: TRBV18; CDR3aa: CASSQEVAGASYNEQFF; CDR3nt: TGTGCCAGCTCACAAGAGGTGGCGGGGGCCTCCTACAATGAGCAGTTCTTC
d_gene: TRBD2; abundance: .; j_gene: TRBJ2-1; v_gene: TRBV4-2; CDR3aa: CASSQGRGESDEQFF; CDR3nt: TGTGCCAGCAGCCAAGGGCGGGGGGAAAGCGATGAGCAGTTCTTC
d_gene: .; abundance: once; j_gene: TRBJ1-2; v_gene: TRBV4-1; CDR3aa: CASSPRTPAAYGYTF; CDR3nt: TGCGCCAGCAGCCCTCGGACCCCCGCGGCCTATGGCTACACCTTC
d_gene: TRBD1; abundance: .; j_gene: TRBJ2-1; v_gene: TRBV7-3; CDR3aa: CASSSSGTGAYNEQFF; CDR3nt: TGTGCCAGCAGCTCCTCCGGGACAGGGGCCTACAATGAGCAGTTCTTC
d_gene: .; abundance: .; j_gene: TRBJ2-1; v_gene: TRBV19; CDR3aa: CASSRLQEQFF; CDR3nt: TGTGCCAGTAGTAGACTCCAGGAGCAGTTCTTC
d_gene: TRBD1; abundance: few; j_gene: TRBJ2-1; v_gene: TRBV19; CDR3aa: CASSIGGGLYNEQFF; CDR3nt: TGTGCCAGTAGTATAGGAGGGGGCCTCTACAATGAGCAGTTCTTC
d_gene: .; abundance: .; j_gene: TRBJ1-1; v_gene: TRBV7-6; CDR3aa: CASSLEGGTEAFF; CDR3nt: TGTGCCAGCAGCTTAGAAGGGGGCACTGAAGCTTTCTTT
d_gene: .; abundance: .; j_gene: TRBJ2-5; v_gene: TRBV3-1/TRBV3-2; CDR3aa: CASSHPGETQYF; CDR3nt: TGTGCCAGCAGCCATCCGGGTGAGACCCAGTACTTC
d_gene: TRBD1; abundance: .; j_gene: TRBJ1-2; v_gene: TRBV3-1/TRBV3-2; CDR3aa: CASSQSEGAGGYTF; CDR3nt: TGTGCCAGCAGCCAATCCGAGGGGGCAGGTGGCTACACCTTC
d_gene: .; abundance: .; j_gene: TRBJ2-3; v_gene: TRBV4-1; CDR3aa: CASSHSGGTDTQYF; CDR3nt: TGCGCCAGCAGCCACTCCGGTGGCACAGATACGCAGTATTTT
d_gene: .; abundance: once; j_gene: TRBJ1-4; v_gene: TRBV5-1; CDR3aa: CASSLGGNQGEKLFF; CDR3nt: TGCGCCAGCAGCCTGGGGGGAAACCAAGGGGAAAAACTGTTTTTT
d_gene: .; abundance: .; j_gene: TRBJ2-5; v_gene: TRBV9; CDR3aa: CASSVGGHLQETQYF; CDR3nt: TGTGCCAGCAGCGTAGGGGGACACCTACAAGAGACCCAGTACTTC
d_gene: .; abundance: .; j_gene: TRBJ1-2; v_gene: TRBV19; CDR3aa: CASSSPRRQRGYGYTF; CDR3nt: TGTGCCAGTAGTTCCCCCCGTCGACAGAGGGGGTATGGCTACACCTTC
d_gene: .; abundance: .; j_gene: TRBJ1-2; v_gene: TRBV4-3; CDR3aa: CASSLSTGDSYGYTF; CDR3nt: TGCGCCAGCAGCCTTTCCACTGGGGACTCTTATGGCTACACCTTC
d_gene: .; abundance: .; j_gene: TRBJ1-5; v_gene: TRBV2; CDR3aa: CASSEETGVNQPQHF; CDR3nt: TGTGCCAGCAGTGAAGAGACAGGAGTCAATCAGCCCCAGCATTTT
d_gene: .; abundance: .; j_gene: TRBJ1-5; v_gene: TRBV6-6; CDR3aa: CASGQFQPQHF; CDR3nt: TGTGCCAGCGGGCAGTTTCAGCCCCAGCATTTT
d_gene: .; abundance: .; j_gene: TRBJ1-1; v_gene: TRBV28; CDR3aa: CASSPTPDRRTEAFF; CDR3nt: TGTGCCAGCAGTCCCACCCCAGACAGGCGTACTGAAGCTTTCTTT
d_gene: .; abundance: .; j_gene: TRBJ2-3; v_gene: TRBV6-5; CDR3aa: CASRSYSTDTQYF; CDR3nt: TGTGCCAGCAGATCCTACAGCACAGATACGCAGTATTTT
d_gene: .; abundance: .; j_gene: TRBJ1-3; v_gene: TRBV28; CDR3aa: CASSFIGTIYF; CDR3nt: TGTGCCAGCAGTTTCATCGGGACCATATATTTT
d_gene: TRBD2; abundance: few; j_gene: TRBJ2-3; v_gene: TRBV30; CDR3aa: CAWSGAGETDTQYF; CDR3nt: TGTGCCTGGAGTGGAGCGGGGGAGACAGATACGCAGTATTTT
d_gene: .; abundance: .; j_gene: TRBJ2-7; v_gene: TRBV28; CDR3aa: CASSTVGATGEQYF; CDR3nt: TGTGCCAGCAGTACTGTGGGGGCGACTGGCGAGCAGTACTTC
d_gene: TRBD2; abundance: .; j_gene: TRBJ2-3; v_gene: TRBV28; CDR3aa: CASRPSGGPSTDTQYF; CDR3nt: TGTGCCAGCAGACCGAGCGGGGGGCCAAGCACAGATACGCAGTATTTT
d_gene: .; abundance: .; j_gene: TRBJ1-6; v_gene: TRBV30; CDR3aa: CAWSVAGSSPLHF; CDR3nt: TGTGCCTGGAGTGTGGCTGGGTCATCACCCCTCCACTTT
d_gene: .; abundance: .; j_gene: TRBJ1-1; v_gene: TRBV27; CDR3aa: CASNFIPREERAFF; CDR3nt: TGTGCCAGCAATTTTATACCGAGGGAGGAGAGAGCTTTCTTT
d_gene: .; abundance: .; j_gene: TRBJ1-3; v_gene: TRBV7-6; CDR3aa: CASSSLDSRNTIYF; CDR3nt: TGTGCCAGCAGCTCATTGGACAGTAGAAACACCATATATTTT
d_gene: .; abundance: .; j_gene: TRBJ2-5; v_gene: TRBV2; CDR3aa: CASSEGTQYF; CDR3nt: TGTGCCAGCAGTGAAGGGACCCAGTACTTC
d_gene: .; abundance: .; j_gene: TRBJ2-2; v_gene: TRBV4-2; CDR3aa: CASSQRDGSTGELFF; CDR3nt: TGTGCCAGCAGCCAACGGGACGGATCCACCGGGGAGCTGTTTTTT
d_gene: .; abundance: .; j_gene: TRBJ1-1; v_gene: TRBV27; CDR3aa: CASSRTAEGTEAFF; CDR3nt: TGTGCCAGCAGTAGGACAGCCGAGGGCACTGAAGCTTTCTTT
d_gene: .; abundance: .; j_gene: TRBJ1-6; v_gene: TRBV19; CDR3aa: CASSGMVGNSPLHF; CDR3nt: TGTGCCAGTAGTGGTATGGTAGGCAATTCACCCCTCCACTTT